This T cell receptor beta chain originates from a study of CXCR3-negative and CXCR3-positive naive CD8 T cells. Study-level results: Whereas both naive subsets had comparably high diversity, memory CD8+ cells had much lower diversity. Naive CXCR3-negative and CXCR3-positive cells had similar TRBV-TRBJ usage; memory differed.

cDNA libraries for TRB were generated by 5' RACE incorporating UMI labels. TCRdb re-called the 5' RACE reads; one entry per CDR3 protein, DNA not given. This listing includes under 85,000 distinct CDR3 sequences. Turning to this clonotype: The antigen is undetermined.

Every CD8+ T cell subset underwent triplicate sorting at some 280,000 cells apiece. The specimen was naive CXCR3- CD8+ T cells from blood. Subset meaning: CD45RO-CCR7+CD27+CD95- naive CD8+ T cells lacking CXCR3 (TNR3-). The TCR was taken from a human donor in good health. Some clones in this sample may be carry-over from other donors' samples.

The CDR3 region is CASSYAQGPGGYTF. The chain employs TRBV6-5 and TRBJ1-2; TCRdb designates TRBD1, a call that cannot be tested without DNA. CDR3 length: 14 amino acids. The germline CDR1 and CDR2 sequences are MNHEY and SVGAGI.